This entry concerns a single T cell receptor beta chain. What it recognizes is unknown. The CDR3 is 16 amino acids. Germline CDR1 MNHEY, CDR2 SVGAGI. V dropped 6 bases and J dropped 8; count of bases not matched to a gene: 16. Alongside a J-beta primer mix, a sample-barcoded 5' primer served in a second PCR lasting about 6 to 12 cycles. One entry per CDR3 protein, called by TCRdb with MiXCR from the 5' RACE reads. Of over a million distinct CDR3 sequences listed, roughly 40% were seen once; the top ten hold approximately 7.9%. Healthy Russian Caucasian donors spanned ages roughly 6 to 90 years. The data stem from a study of blood T cells in healthy people across ages. Findings and limits, study-wide: Researchers said unsorted PBMCs prevented a conclusive naive versus antigen-experienced comparison.

The sequenced sample consisted of blood. The clonotype was recovered from a woman under 30 in good health. The V gene is TRBV6-5, the J gene TRBJ2-1, with TRBD1 matching over 7 bases. CDR3 in DNA: TGTGCCAGCAGCCACCGTCCCGGGGACAGCCGGGATGAGCAGTTCTTC. Amino acid sequence: CASSHRPGDSRDEQFF.